This T cell receptor (beta chain) was captured in a study of cytomegalovirus exposure and HLA in healthy donors. As for the study in general: Membership in the Caucasian-associated ancestry cluster was found for approximately 85% of 300 to 500 genotyped donors.

60 Vbeta and 13 Jbeta primers were used in PCR. Using immunoSEQ multiplex PCR, the repertoire was profiled, and TCRdb retains in-frame clones only, with some absent. The table lists some 140,000 clones, approximately 74% of them singletons. Germline V CDR1 and CDR2: MRHNA, SNTAGT. CDR3 size: 17 residues. V shed 5 bases and J 7 bases; nucleotides not matched to a gene: 12. This TCR was sampled from a man between 18 and 35 years old in good health and CMV-seronegative. This chain uses TRBV6-4 with TRBJ2-1; 12 bases map to TRBD1. The sequencing input was PBMCs. CDR3 amino acids: CASSNSGGQGAWNEQFF. For the CDR3, the DNA is TGTGCCAGCAGTAATTCGGGGGGACAGGGGGCTTGGAATGAGCAGTTCTTC.